This T cell receptor beta chain was documented in a study of neurological immune-mediated disorders. Study-wide points: Expanded clones shared no identical CDR3 amino acid sequences across subjects, which suggested private TCR-beta repertoires in all groups.

This clonotype was counted at least ten times. Its antigen is not known. The starting material, 2 million PBMCs stored at -80 C, gave rise to the unsorted libraries. The authors produced cDNA by 5'RACE using 10-nucleotide random UMIs. TCRdb recomputed calls from the 5' RACE reads with MiXCR, one row per CDR3 protein. The repertoire holds about 84,000 distinct CDR3 sequences, with 10% to 13% as singletons. The germline V gene has CDR1 LGHNT and CDR2 FRNRAP. The ends were cut back, 0 bases at V and 2 bases at J, with 4 bases in the middle. The CDR3 runs 13 residues. Sequenced: PBMCs. This chain links TRBV12-5 with TRBJ2-5; D is unresolved. The TCR originated in a middle-aged man in good health. The CDR3 coding sequence is TGTGCTAGTGGTTTGGTAAATCAAGAGACCCAGTACTTC. This gives the protein CASGLVNQETQYF.